This T cell receptor beta chain emerged from a study of technical replicates of blood from a handful of donors (TCRdb year 2017). The CDR3 has 14 amino acids, counting the end cysteine and phenylalanine. CDR3 DNA is the only sequence kept; it has 42 bases, read in frame from the first base. According to the germline V gene (reference sequence), CDR1 reads SGHKS and CDR2 reads YYEKEE. Compared with germline, V lacks 6 bases and J lacks 5 bases; bases without a gene match: 8. Of note for this clone: Its antigen specificity is not known. The record has no base qualities; no much larger clone is one base away.

Receptor libraries were prepared by the immunoSEQ multiplex PCR assay. This is the immuneACCESS table as TCRdb keeps it, with only in-frame sequences that have V and J called. A part of the clones is gone; compared with another copy, unresolved V genes explain less than half, and the rest is unexplained. The sample table records 10,000 to 15,000 clones; about 95% of these occur just once. Jointly, the top ten make up 6.3% of the sample. What was sequenced was PBMCs. This clonotype originated in a human donor in good health. The chain couples TRBV5-5 to TRBJ2-5, with TRBD2 matching 9 junction bases. The DNA sequence reads TGTGCCAGCACCTTAGCGGGAGTTTCGGAGACCCAGTACTTC. It specifies CASTLAGVSETQYF.